What follows are 20 T cell receptor beta chains derived from one specimen sequenced in a study of cytomegalovirus exposure and HLA in healthy donors. PCR used 60 Vbeta primers and 13 Jbeta primers. Repertoires were generated with immunoSEQ multiplex PCR, while TCRdb's copy carries only in-frame clones and drops some. The data show approximately 54,000 clones, under 90% seen once. Sequencing was performed on PBMCs. These receptors originate from a woman aged 18-29 years in good health and CMV-seronegative.

This rearrangement joins TRBV9 to TRBJ2-7; 10 nucleotides agree with TRBD1. The CDR3 is 15 residues long. CDR1 is SGDLS and CDR2 is YYNGEE in the germline V gene. Trimming removed 4 bases from V and 4 bases from J; junction bases left unmatched: 8. DNA for the CDR3: TGTGCCAGCAGCCTAGAAGGGACAGGGGTTTACGAGCAGTACTTC. Amino acid sequence: CASSLEGTGVYEQYF.

The genes are TRBV27 and TRBJ1-5, with 7 positions matching TRBD1. The V gene end was trimmed by 6 bases and the J gene end by 0 bases; junction bases not matched to a gene: 8. CDR1 and CDR2 (germline): MNHEY, SMNVEV (reference sequence). The CDR3 sequence is 16 residues long. The DNA for the CDR3 is TGTGCCAGCAGGGGGACAGATAATTATAGCAATCAGCCCCAGCATTTT. Translation: CASRGTDNYSNQPQHF.

This clone was picked up one time. The chain is built from TRBV7-8 and TRBJ2-5; the D gene is possibly TRBD2 (5 bases). CDR1 and CDR2 from the germline V gene are SGHVS and FQNEAQ. Deletions cut 3 bases from V and 1 base from J, with 18 bases between. The CDR3 runs to 17 residues. The CDR3 is CASSLRRVPLLQETQYF. The CDR3 bases are TGTGCCAGCAGCTTGCGGCGGGTGCCACTTCTCCAAGAGACCCAGTACTTC.

This chain links TRBV27 with TRBJ2-1, with 11 bases lining up with TRBD2. The CDR3 loop spans 19 amino acids. Germline CDR1 and CDR2: MNHEY and SMNVEV (reference sequence). V lost 6 bases, J lost 3 bases, and 16 bases stayed unmatched. CDR3 sequence: CASRGGTSGTKVLYNEQFF. DNA of the CDR3: TGTGCCAGCAGGGGGGGGACTAGCGGTACTAAAGTCCTCTACAATGAGCAGTTCTTC.

This chain uses TRBV29-1 with TRBJ2-4; D possibly corresponds to TRBD1 (7 bases). The CDR3 is 12 residues long. The V gene's germline CDR1 is SQVTM and CDR2 ANQGSEA. Trimming took off 6 bases at V and 12 bases at J, with 18 bases between the two ends. The CDR3 nucleotides are TGCAGCGTAGGGGGGCCCAGGGACAGTCAGTACTTC. It yields the protein CSVGGPRDSQYF.

The chain is built from TRBV28 and TRBJ2-3; D possibly corresponds to TRBD2 (6 bases). V lost 6 bases to trimming and J lost 0 bases, with 10 bases between them. CDR3 length: 14 residues. Germline V gives CDR1 MDHEN, CDR2 SYDVKM. DNA of the CDR3: TGTGCCAGCAGCCCAGGGACTAGCACAGATACGCAGTATTTT. This codes for CASSPGTSTDTQYF.

In the case of this clone: At one end the junction does not follow the germline gene, possibly because of a read error. This rearrangement joins TRBV30 to TRBJ2-4; 7 bases fit TRBD2. The CDR3 spans 13 residues. Germline V lookup: CDR1 GTSNPN, CDR2 SVGIG (reference sequence). CDR3 in amino acids: CAWGSREGNSQYF. CDR3 DNA: TGTGCCTGGGGGAGCAGGGAGGGGAACAGTCAGTACTTC.

This chain connects TRBV9 to TRBJ2-1; TRBD1 matches 7 bases. V lost 0 bases and J lost 6; bases outside the gene matches: 9. This CDR3 contains 16 residues. Germline V lookup: CDR1 SGDLS, CDR2 YYNGEE. In DNA, the CDR3 is TGTGCCAGCAGCGTAGATGGGACAGTCGGAGGCAATGAGCAGTTCTTC. Translated, it gives CASSVDGTVGGNEQFF.

The rearrangement uses TRBV6-1 and TRBJ1-1; tentatively, D is TRBD1 (6 bases). This CDR3 is 13 amino acids long. Trimming pared 3 bases from V and 6 bases from J, leaving 11 bases between. CDR1 and CDR2 (germline): MNHNS, SASEGT. The CDR3: CASSERGAPEAFF. The CDR3 DNA reads as TGTGCCAGCAGTGAGCGGGGGGCTCCTGAAGCTTTCTTT.

This clone was picked up a small number of times. The chain's CDR3 is CASSPFYRGHSTDTQYF. CDR3 in DNA: TGTGCCAGCAGCCCCTTCTACAGGGGGCACAGCACAGATACGCAGTATTTT. V usage is TRBV9 and J usage is TRBJ2-3, with 9 bases that match TRBD1. CDR1 is SGDLS, CDR2 YYNGEE, per germline. CDR3 length: 17 amino acids. The J segment lost 0 bases and the V segment lost 4 bases, leaving 9 bases of the junction unmatched. The complete variable domain, with remaining parts taken from reference TRBV9 and TRBJ2-3, reads DSGVTQTPKHLITATGQRVTLRCSPRSGDLSVYWYQQSLDQGLQFLIQYYNGEERAKGNILERFSAQQFPDLHSELNLSSLELGDSALYFCASSPFYRGHSTDTQYFGPGTRLTVL.

The chain links TRBV28 to TRBJ2-5; TRBD1 aligns across 12 bases. The CDR3 is 17 amino acids. Germline V gene sequence: CDR1 MDHEN, CDR2 SYDVKM. The V gene end was trimmed by 6 bases and the J gene end by 1 base; junction bases not matched to a gene: 9. The CDR3 protein is CASSYLGTGGIQETQYF. In DNA form, the CDR3 reads TGTGCCAGCAGCTACCTCGGGACAGGGGGCATCCAAGAGACCCAGTACTTC.

This clone appeared once. The V call is TRBV15, the J call TRBJ2-7; weak D call: TRBD2 (5 bases). V lost 0 bases and J lost 2, with 17 bases in between. The CDR3 has 17 residues. Germline CDR1 LNHNV, CDR2 YYDKDF (reference sequence). CDR3 in amino acids: CATSRDSSVRATYEQYF. CDR3 nucleotides: TGTGCCACCAGCAGAGATTCCTCGGTGAGGGCCACCTACGAGCAGTACTTC.

V and J are TRBV28 and TRBJ2-7; 9 positions match TRBD1. Germline CDR1 MDHEN, CDR2 SYDVKM. The CDR3 extends over 15 amino acids. The J segment lost 5 bases and the V segment lost 5 bases, leaving 10 bases of the junction unmatched. In DNA, the CDR3 is TGTGCCAGCAGTCCCGGGGACAGGGTTTCTCACGAGCAGTACTTC. It codes for CASSPGDRVSHEQYF.

The sample holds a few counts of this clone. CDR3 nucleotide sequence: TGTGCCAGCAGCTTATTTGGCACTAGCGGGTACGAGCAGTACTTC. Its translation is CASSLFGTSGYEQYF. V is TRBV11-2 and J is TRBJ2-7, with TRBD2 matching over 9 bases. The V and J ends lost 2 bases and 4 bases, in that order; junction bases with no gene match: 6. Per the germline V gene, CDR1 is SGHAT and CDR2 is FQNNGV. There are 15 residues in the CDR3.

V usage is TRBV7-2 and J usage is TRBJ2-5; D may be TRBD2 (6 bases). Trimming pared 5 bases from V and 4 bases from J, leaving 17 bases between. This CDR3 contains 15 residues. Germline V gene sequence: CDR1 SGHTA, CDR2 FQGNSA. The CDR3 region has the DNA TGTGCCAGCAGCCCCCTTGGGCGGGGCCGAGAGACCCAGTACTTC. Its translation: CASSPLGRGRETQYF.

The chain's CDR3 is CASSQGDGKTQYF. The CDR3 coding sequence is TGTGCCAGCTCCCAGGGTGATGGGAAGACCCAGTACTTC. The chain links TRBV18 to TRBJ2-5; perhaps TRBD1 as D (5 bases). The length of the CDR3 is 13 residues. Germline loops: CDR1 KGHSH, CDR2 LQKENI. Trimming pared 6 bases from V and 6 bases from J, leaving 14 bases between.

The chain joins TRBV10-3 to TRBJ2-3; the match to TRBD2 covers 8 bases. The germline gives CDR1 ENHRY, CDR2 SYGVKD. With 4 bases clipped from V and 0 bases from J, the junction kept 3 bases outside the gene matches. The CDR3 extends over 15 amino acids. The CDR3 sequence is CAISGGGRSTDTQYF. DNA for the CDR3: TGTGCCATCAGTGGCGGCGGGAGGAGCACAGATACGCAGTATTTT.

The chain couples TRBV14 to TRBJ2-3, with TRBD2 identical over 8 bases. This CDR3 spans 18 amino acids. The germline gives CDR1 SGHDN, CDR2 FVKESK. Trimming removed 0 bases from V and 2 bases from J; junction bases left unmatched: 10. The CDR3 DNA sequence: TGTGCCAGCAGCCAAGAGAATCCGGGAGGGCCTGTCACAGATACGCAGTATTTT. Translation: CASSQENPGGPVTDTQYF.

V gene TRBV19 combines with J gene TRBJ2-4; a possible D gene is TRBD2 (7 bases). The CDR3 is made up of 17 amino acids. Looked up from germline, CDR1 is LNHDA and CDR2 is SQIVND (reference sequence). V lost 2 bases and J 0 bases, leaving 14 bases between the germline ends. For the CDR3, the DNA is TGTGCCAGTAGTATATCGGGGGGCGGCCTAGCCAAAAACATTCAGTACTTC. Protein: CASSISGGGLAKNIQYF.

The gene calls are TRBV6-6 and TRBJ2-3; the D is unclear. V was trimmed by 6 bases and J by 2 bases, leaving 15 bases between them. The CDR3 covers 15 residues. Germline values: CDR1 MNHNY, CDR2 SVGAGI (reference sequence). The CDR3 DNA reads TGTGCCAGCAGCCCGGCGGTAGTCAACACAGATACGCAGTATTTT. Amino acids: CASSPAVVNTDTQYF.